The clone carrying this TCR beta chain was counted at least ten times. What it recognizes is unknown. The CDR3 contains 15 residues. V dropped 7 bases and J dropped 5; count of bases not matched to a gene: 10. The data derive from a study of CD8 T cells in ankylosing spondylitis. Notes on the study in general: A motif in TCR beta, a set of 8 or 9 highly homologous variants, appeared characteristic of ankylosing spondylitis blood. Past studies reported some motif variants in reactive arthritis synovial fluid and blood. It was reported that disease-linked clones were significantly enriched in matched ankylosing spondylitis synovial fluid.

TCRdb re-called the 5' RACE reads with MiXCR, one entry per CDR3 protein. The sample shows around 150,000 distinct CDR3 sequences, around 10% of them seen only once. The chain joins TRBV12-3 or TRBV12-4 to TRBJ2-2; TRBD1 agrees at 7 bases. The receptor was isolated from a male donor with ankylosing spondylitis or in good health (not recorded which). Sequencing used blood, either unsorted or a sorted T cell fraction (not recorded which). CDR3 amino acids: CASKPRQGITGELFF. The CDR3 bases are TGTGCCAGCAAGCCCCGACAGGGAATAACCGGGGAGCTGTTTTTT.